This T cell receptor (beta chain) was found in a study of blood T cell repertoires in COVID-19. Germline lookup yields CDR1 KGHSH and CDR2 LQKENI. Trimming removed 6 bases from V and 2 bases from J; junction bases left unmatched: 13. This CDR3 has 17 residues. TCRdb's table, derived via immunoSEQ multiplex PCR, lists solely in-frame clones and lacks some. Among roughly 250,000 clones listed, roughly nine tenths were seen once. This receptor was obtained from a woman aged 25 to 39 with COVID-19, enrolled during active disease. The sequenced sample was peripheral blood. The genes are TRBV18 and TRBJ2-5; 9 positions match TRBD2. The CDR3 nucleotides are TGTGCCAGCTCCAAAGCCTCCCGAGCGGGGGGACAAGAGACCCAGTACTTC. It is translated as CASSKASRAGGQETQYF.